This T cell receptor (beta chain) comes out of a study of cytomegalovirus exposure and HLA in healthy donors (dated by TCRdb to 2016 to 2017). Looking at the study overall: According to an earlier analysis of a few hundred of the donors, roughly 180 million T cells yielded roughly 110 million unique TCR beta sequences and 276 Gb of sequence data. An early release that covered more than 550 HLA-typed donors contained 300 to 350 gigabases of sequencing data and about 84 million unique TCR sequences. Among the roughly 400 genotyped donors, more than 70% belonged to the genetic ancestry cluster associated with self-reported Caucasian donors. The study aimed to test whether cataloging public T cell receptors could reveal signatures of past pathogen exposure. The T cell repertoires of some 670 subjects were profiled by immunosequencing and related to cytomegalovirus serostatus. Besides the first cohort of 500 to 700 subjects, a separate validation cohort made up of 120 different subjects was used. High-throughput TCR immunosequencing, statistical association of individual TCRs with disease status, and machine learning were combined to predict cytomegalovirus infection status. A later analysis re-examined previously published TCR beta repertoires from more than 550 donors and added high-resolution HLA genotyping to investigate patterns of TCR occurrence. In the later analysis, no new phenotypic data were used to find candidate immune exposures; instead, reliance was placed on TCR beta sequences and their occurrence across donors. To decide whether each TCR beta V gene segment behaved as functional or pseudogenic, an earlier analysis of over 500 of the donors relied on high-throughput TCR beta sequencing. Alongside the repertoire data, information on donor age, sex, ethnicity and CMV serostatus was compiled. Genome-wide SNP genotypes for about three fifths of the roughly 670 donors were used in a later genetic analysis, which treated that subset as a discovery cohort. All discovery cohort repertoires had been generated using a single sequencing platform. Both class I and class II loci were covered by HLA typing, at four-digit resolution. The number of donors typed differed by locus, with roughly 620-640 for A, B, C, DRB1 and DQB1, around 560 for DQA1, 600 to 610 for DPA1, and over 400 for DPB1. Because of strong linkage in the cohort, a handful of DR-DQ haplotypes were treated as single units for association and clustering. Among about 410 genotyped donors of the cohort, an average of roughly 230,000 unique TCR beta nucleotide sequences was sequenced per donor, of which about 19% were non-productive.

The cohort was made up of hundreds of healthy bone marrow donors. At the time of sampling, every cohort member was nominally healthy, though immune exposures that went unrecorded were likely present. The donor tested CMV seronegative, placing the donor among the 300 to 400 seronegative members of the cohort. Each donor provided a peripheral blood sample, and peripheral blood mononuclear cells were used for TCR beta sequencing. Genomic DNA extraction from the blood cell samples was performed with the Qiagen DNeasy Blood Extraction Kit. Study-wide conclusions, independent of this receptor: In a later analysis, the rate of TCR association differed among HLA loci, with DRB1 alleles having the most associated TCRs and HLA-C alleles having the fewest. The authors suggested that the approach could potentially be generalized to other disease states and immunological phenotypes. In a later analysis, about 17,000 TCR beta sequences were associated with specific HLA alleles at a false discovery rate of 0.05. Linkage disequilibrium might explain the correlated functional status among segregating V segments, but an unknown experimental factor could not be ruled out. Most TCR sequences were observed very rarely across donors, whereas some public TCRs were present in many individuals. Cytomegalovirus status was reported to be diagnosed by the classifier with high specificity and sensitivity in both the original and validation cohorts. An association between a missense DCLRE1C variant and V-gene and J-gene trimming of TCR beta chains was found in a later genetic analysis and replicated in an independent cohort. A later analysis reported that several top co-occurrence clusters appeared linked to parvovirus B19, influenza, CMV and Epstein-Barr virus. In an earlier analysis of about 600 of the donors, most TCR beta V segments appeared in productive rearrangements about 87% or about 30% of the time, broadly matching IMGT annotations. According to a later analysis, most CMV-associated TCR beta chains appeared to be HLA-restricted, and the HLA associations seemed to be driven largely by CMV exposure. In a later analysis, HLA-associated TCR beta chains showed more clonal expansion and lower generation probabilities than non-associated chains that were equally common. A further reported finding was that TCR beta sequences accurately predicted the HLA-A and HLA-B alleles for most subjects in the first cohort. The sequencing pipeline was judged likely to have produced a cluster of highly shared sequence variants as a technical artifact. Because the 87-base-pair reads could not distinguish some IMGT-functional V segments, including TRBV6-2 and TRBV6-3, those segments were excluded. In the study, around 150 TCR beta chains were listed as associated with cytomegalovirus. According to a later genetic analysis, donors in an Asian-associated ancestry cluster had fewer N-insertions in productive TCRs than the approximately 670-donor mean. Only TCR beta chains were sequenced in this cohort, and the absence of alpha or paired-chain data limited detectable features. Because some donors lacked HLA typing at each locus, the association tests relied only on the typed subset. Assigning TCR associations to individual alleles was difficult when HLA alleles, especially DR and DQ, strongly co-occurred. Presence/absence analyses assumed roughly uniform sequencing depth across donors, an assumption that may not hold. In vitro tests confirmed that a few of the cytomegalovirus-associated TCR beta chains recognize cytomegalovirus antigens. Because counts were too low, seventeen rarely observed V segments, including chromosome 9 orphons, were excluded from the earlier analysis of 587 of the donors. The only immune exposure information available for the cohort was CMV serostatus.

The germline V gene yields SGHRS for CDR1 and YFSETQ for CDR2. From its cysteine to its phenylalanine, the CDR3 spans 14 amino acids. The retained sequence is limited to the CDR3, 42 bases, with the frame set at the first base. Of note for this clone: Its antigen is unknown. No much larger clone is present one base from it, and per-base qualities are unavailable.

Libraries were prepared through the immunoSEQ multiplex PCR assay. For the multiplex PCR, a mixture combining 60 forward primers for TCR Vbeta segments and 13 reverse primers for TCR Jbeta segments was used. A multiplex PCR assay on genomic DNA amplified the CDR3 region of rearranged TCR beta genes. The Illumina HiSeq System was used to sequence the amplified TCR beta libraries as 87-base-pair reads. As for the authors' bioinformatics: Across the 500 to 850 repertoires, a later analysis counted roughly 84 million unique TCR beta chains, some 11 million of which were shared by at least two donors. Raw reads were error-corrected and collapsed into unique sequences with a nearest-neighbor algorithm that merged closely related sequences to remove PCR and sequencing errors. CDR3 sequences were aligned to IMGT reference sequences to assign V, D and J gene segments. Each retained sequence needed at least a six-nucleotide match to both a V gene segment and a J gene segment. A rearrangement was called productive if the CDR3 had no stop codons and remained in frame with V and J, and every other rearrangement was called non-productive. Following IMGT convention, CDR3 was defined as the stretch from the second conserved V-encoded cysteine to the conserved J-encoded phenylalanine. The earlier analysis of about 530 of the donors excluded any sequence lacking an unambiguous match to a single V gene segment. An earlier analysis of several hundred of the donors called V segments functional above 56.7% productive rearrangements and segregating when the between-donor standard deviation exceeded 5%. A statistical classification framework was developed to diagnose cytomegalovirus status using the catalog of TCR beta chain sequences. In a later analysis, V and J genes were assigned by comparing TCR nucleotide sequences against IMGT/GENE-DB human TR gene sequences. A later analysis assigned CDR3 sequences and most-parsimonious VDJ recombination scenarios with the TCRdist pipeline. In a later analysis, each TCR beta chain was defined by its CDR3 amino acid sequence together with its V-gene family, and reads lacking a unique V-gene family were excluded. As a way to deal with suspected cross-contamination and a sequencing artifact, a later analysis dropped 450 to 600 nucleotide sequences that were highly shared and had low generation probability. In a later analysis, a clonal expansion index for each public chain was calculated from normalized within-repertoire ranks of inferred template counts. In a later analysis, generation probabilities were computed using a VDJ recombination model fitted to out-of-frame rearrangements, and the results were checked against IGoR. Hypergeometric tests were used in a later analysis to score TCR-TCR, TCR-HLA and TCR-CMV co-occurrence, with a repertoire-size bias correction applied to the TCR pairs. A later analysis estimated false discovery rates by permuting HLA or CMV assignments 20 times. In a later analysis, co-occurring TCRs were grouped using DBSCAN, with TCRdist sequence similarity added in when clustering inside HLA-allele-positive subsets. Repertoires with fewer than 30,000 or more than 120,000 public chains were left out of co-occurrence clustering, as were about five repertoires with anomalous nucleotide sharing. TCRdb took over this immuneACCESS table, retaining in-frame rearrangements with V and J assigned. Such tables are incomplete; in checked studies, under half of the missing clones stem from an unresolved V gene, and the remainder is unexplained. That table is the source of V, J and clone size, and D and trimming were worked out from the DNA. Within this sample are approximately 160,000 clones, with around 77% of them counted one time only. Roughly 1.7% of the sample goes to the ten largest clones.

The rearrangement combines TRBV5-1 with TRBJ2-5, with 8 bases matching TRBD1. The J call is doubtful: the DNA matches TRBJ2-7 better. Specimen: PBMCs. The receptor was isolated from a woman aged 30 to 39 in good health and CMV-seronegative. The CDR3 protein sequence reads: CASRPGTGTYEQYF. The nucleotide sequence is TGCGCCAGCAGACCTGGGACAGGAACCTACGAGCAGTACTTC.